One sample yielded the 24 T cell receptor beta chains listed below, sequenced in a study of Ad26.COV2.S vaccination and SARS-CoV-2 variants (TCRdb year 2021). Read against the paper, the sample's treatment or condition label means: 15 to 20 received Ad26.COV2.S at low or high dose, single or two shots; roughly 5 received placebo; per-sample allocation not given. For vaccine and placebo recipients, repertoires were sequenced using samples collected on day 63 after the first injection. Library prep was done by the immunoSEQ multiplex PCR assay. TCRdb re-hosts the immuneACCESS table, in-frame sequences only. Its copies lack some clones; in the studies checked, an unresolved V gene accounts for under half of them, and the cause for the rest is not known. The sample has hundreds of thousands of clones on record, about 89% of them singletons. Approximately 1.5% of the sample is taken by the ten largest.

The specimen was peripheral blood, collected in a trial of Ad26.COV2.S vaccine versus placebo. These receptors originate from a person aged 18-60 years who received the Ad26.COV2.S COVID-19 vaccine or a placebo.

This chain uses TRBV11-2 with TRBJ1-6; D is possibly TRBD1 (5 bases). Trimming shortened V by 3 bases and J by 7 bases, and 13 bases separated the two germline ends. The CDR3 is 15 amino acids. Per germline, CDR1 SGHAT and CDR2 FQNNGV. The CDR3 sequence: CASSFRDGGNSPLHF. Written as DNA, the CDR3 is TGTGCCAGCAGCTTCCGGGACGGTGGCAATTCACCCCTCCACTTT.

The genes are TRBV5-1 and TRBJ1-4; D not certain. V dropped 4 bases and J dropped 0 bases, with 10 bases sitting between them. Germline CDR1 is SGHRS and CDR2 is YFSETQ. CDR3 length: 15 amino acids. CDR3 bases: TGCGCCAGCAGCGTAACACCAGCAACTAATGAAAAACTGTTTTTT. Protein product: CASSVTPATNEKLFF.

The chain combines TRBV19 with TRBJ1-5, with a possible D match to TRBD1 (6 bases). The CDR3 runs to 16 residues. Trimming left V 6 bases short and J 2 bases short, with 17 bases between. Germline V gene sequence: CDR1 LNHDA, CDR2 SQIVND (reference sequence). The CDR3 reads CASSRGGASGNQPQHF. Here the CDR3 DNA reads TGTGCCAGTAGCCGGGGGGGGGCGTCGGGCAATCAGCCCCAGCATTTT.

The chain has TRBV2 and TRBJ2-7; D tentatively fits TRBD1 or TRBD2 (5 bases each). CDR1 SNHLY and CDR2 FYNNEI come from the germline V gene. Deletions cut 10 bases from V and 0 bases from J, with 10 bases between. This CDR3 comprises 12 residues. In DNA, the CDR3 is TGTGCCACCGGGGCCCTCTCCTACGAGCAGTACTTC. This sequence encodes CATGALSYEQYF.

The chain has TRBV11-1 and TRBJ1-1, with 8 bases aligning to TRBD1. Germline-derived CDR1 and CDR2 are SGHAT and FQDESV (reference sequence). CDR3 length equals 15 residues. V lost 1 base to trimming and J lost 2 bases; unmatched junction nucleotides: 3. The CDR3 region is CASSLGTGPNTEAFF. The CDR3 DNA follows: TGTGCCAGCAGCTTAGGGACAGGGCCCAACACTGAAGCTTTCTTT.

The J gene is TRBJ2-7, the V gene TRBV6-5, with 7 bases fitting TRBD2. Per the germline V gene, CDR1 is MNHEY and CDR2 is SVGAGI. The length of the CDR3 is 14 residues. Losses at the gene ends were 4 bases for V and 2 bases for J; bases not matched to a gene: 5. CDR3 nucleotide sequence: TGTGCCAGCAGTTGGGGGGAGGGAACCTACGAGCAGTACTTC. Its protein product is CASSWGEGTYEQYF.

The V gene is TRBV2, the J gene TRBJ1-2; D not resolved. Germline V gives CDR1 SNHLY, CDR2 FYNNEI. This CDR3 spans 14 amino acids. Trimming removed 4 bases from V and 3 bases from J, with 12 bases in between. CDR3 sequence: CASSGSGDYYGYTF. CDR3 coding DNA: TGTGCCAGCAGTGGATCAGGAGATTACTATGGCTACACCTTC.

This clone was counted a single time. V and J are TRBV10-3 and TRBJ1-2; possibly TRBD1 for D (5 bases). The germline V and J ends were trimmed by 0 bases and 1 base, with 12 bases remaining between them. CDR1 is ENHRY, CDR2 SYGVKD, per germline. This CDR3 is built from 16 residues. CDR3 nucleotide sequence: TGTGCCATCAGTGAGTCGGACACGGGGGTTAACTATGGCTACACCTTC. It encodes CAISESDTGVNYGYTF.

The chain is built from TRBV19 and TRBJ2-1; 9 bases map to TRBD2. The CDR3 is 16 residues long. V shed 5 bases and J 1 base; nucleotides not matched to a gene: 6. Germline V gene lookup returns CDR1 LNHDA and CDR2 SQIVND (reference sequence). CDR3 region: CASSLYSGGSYNEQFF. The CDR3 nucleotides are TGTGCCAGTAGTCTCTATAGCGGGGGTTCCTACAATGAGCAGTTCTTC.

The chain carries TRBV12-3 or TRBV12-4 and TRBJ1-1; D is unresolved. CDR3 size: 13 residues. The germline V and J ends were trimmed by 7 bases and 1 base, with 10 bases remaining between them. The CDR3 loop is CASTVTGNTEAFF. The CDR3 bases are TGTGCCAGCACCGTAACGGGGAACACTGAAGCTTTCTTT.

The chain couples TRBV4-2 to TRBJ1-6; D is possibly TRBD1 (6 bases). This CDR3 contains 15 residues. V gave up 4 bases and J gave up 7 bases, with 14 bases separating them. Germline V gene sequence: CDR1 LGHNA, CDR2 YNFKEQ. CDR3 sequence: CASSPWRGENSPLHF. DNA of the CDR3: TGTGCCAGCAGCCCCTGGAGGGGGGAAAATTCACCCCTCCACTTT.

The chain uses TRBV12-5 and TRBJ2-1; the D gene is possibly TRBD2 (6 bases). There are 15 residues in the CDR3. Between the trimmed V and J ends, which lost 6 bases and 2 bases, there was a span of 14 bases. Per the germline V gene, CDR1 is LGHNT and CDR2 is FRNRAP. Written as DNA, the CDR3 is TGTGCTAGTGGGGCGGGGCAGGGTCCCTACAATGAGCAGTTCTTC. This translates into CASGAGQGPYNEQFF.

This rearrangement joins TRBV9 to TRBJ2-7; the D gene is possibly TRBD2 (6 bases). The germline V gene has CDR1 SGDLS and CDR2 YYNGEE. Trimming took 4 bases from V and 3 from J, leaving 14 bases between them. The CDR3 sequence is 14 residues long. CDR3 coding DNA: TGTGCCAGCAGCTCAGGCGGGGCGGGCTACGAGCAGTACTTC. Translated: CASSSGGAGYEQYF.

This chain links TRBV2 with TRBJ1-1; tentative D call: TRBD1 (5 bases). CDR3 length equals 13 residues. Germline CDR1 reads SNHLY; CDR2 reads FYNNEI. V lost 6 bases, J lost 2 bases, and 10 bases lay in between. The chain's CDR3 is CASRDSHNTEAFF. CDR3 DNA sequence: TGTGCCAGCAGAGACAGCCACAACACTGAAGCTTTCTTT.

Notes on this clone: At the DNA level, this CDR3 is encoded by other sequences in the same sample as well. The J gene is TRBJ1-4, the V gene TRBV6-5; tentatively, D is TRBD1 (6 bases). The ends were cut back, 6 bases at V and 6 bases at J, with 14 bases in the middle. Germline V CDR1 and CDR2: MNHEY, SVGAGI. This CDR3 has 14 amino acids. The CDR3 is CASRGRGRDEKLFF. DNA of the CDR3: TGTGCCAGCAGGGGACGGGGGCGAGATGAAAAACTGTTTTTT.

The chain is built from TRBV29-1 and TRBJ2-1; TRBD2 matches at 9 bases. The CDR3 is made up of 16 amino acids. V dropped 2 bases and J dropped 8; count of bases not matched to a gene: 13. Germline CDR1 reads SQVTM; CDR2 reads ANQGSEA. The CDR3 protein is CSVERRLAGLADEQFF. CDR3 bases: TGCAGCGTTGAAAGGCGGCTAGCGGGGCTCGCAGATGAGCAGTTCTTC.

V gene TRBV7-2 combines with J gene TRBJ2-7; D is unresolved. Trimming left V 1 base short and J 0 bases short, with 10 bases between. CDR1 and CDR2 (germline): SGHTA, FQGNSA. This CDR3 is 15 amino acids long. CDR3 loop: CASSLEGVSSYEQYF. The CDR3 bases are TGTGCCAGCAGCTTAGAGGGCGTCAGCTCCTACGAGCAGTACTTC.

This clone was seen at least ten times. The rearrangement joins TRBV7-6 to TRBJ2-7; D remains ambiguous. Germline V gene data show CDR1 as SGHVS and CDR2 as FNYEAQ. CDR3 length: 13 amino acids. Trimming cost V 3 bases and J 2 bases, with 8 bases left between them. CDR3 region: CASSLAGPYEQYF. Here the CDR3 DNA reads TGTGCCAGCAGCTTGGCAGGACCCTACGAGCAGTACTTC.

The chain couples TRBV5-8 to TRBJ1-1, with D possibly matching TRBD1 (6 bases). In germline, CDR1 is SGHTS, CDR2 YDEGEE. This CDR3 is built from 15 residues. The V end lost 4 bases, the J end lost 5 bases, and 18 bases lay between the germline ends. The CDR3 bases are TGTGCCAGCAGCAGAAACAGGGTGCGGGGGACTGAAGCTTTCTTT. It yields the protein CASSRNRVRGTEAFF.

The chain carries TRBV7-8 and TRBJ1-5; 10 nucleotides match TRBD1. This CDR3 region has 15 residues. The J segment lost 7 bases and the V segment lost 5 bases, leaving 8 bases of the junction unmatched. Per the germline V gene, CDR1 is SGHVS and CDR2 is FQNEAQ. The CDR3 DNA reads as TGTGCCAGCAGCCCATACCGGGACAGGGGACAGCCCCAGCATTTT. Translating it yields CASSPYRDRGQPQHF.

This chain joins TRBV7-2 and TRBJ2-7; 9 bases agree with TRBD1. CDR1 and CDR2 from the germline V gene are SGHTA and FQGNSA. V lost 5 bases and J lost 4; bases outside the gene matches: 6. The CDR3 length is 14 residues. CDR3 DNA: TGTGCCAGCAGCGGCGACAGGGGGGGTTACGAGCAGTACTTC. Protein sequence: CASSGDRGGYEQYF.

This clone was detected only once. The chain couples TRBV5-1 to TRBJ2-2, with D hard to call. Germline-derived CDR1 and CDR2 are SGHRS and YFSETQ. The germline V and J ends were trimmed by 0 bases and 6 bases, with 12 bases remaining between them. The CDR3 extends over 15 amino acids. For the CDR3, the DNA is TGCGCCAGCAGCTTGGGTTATGTAGGCGCCGGGGAGCTGTTTTTT. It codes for CASSLGYVGAGELFF.

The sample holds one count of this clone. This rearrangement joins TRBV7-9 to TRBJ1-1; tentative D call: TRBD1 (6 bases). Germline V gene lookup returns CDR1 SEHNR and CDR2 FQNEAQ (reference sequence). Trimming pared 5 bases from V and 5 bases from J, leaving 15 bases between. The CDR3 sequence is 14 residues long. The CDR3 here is CASSPSRTETEAFF. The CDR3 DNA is TGTGCCAGCAGCCCCTCCCGGACAGAAACTGAAGCTTTCTTT.

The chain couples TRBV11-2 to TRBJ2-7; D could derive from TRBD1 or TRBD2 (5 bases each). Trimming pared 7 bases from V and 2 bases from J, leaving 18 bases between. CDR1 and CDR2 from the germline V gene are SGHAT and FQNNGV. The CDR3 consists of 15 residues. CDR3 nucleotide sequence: TGTGCCAGCACCTCCCTCCCGGGACCCCCCTACGAGCAGTACTTC. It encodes CASTSLPGPPYEQYF.